This T cell receptor beta chain appears in the sequencing data of a study of pediatric ulcerative colitis. Background on the study: Disease was pancolitis in over 5 and left-sided in two, histology-confirmed. Regarding the study as a whole: Two patients had blood samples with substantially reduced template counts. No controls had the two rectal clonotypes shared by ulcerative colitis patients.

The CDR3 has 14 amino acids. Trimming pared 4 bases from V and 0 bases from J, leaving 10 bases between. Germline CDR1 reads SGHNT; CDR2 reads YYREEE (reference sequence). In the case of this clone: The antigen remains undetermined.

Repertoires were generated with immunoSEQ multiplex PCR, while TCRdb's copy carries only in-frame clones and drops some. The data show 64,000 or so clones, just over 75% seen once. Sequences were obtained from blood. The chain has TRBV5-4 and TRBJ1-1; D gene uncertain. The TCR comes from a boy younger than 18 with moderate ulcerative colitis. The CDR3 reads CASSPINLNTEAFF. CDR3 nucleotide sequence: TGTGCCAGCAGCCCGATTAACCTGAACACTGAAGCTTTCTTT.